Below, 7 T cell receptor beta chains from the same sample are listed, as sequenced in a study of T-cell memory formation after mild COVID-19. TCRdb reprocessed the 5' RACE reads with MiXCR, giving one entry per CDR3 protein. This sample yields around 400,000 distinct CDR3 sequences, of which 20% to 25% are seen a single time; 8.8% belongs to the top ten. The sequencing input was PBMCs or a T cell subset sorted from them (not recorded which). All receptors come from an adult woman who had mild COVID-19 (a few samples of this study predate the infection). Cell type and time point are not known.

The table lists this clonotype with many counts. The chain joins TRBV30 to TRBJ1-1; unclear D gene. Germline-derived CDR1 and CDR2 are GTSNPN and SVGIG (reference sequence). This CDR3 contains 13 residues. V lost 3 bases, J lost 0 bases, and 8 bases lay in between. The CDR3 coding sequence is TGTGCCTGGAGCCGAGGATTGAACACTGAAGCTTTCTTT. The encoded protein is CAWSRGLNTEAFF.

The chain carries TRBV7-9 and TRBJ2-1, with a possible D match to TRBD1 (6 bases). With 4 bases removed from V and 2 bases from J, the gap between germline ends came to 12 bases. The germline gives CDR1 SEHNR, CDR2 FQNEAQ (reference sequence). The CDR3 is 15 amino acids. Here the CDR3 reads CASSSHRTAYNEQFF. CDR3 nucleotide sequence: TGTGCCAGCAGCTCACACCGGACAGCCTACAATGAGCAGTTCTTC. The whole variable domain, remainder taken from reference TRBV7-9 and TRBJ2-1, is DTGVSQNPRHKITKRGQNVTFRCDPISEHNRLYWYRQTLGQGPEFLTYFQNEAQLEKSRLLSDRFSAERPKGSFSTLEIQRTEQGDSAMYLCASSSHRTAYNEQFFGPGTRLTVL.

V is TRBV11-2 and J is TRBJ2-3, with D tentatively TRBD1 or TRBD2 (5 bases each). CDR1 is SGHAT and CDR2 is FQNNGV in the germline V gene. The CDR3 contains 17 residues. Trimming left V 4 bases short and J 5 bases short, with 22 bases between. The CDR3 DNA reads TGTGCCAGCAGCTCCTTGGGACCCATCCCGGCGGGAGATACGCAGTATTTT. It specifies CASSSLGPIPAGDTQYF.

V and J are TRBV2 and TRBJ2-2, with D unresolved. The V end was cut by 3 bases, the J end by 2 bases, with 10 bases between. The CDR3 sequence is 15 residues long. Germline lookup yields CDR1 SNHLY and CDR2 FYNNEI. The CDR3 protein is CASSEKGINTGELFF. CDR3 nucleotides: TGTGCCAGCAGTGAGAAGGGAATAAACACCGGGGAGCTGTTTTTT.

This clonotype was found a few times. The chain links TRBV5-1 to TRBJ2-7; 8 bases agree with TRBD2. Germline values: CDR1 SGHRS, CDR2 YFSETQ. The V and J ends lost 2 bases and 2 bases, in that order; junction bases with no gene match: 3. There are 14 residues in the CDR3. The CDR3 loop is CASSLPGGAYEQYF. The CDR3 DNA reads TGCGCCAGCAGCTTACCGGGGGGGGCCTACGAGCAGTACTTC. Combining the CDR3 with reference TRBV5-1 and TRBJ2-7 gives the whole variable domain KAGVTQTPRYLIKTRGQQVTLSCSPISGHRSVSWYQQTPGQGLQFLFEYFSETQRNKGNFPGRFSGRQFSNSRSEMNVSTLELGDSALYLCASSLPGGAYEQYFGPGTRLTVT.

The chain has TRBV7-8 and TRBJ2-5; 11 bases line up with TRBD2. V trimming: 6 bases; J trimming: 2 bases; junction bases outside the gene matches: 20. Germline lookup yields CDR1 SGHVS and CDR2 FQNEAQ. This CDR3 is built from 20 residues. The CDR3, as DNA: TGTGCCAGCAGAAGAAGTCCTAGCGGGAGGTCTCAAGGGAGACAAGAGACCCAGTACTTC. This encodes CASRRSPSGRSQGRQETQYF.

The chain links TRBV5-1 to TRBJ2-2; D is possibly TRBD1 (6 bases). This CDR3 comprises 15 residues. The V end was cut by 4 bases, the J end by 1 base, with 11 bases between. Germline CDR1 and CDR2: SGHRS and YFSETQ. As DNA, the CDR3 is TGCGCCAGCAGCCCCCGACAGGAGAACACCGGGGAGCTGTTTTTT. Encoded protein: CASSPRQENTGELFF.